The rows below give T cell receptor beta chains drawn from one sample of a study of spatial heterogeneity in lung cancer. TCRdb reprocessed the 5' RACE reads via MiXCR and lists one record per CDR3 protein. The sample lists under 7,000 distinct CDR3 sequences, less than 9.5% occurring once. Sequencing was performed on normal lung tissue next to the tumor, taken at surgery. All receptors derive from a female donor with early-stage non-small cell lung cancer. CDR3s include the opening cysteine and the closing phenylalanine or tryptophan. The D gene is left open where the match is weak. Clone size is stated in some rows and not others, as once, few, many or a class when expanded.

D: .
J: TRBJ1-5
size: medium-sized
V: TRBV19
DNA: TGTGCCAGTAGTATCGGACAGCTCGGAGGTCAGCCCCAGCATTTT
CDR3: CASSIGQLGGQPQHF

D: .
J: TRBJ1-4
size: many
V: TRBV6-5
DNA: TGTGCCAGCAGAGAGGGACGCCGTAATGAAAAACTGTTTTTT
CDR3: CASREGRRNEKLFF

D: .
J: TRBJ2-2
size: many
V: TRBV14
DNA: TGTGCCAGCAGCCATCCCAACACCGGGGAGCTGTTTTTT
CDR3: CASSHPNTGELFF

D: .
J: TRBJ2-6
size: .
V: TRBV7-9
DNA: TGTGCCAGCAGCTTAAGGTCTGGGGCCAACGTCCTGACTTTC
CDR3: CASSLRSGANVLTF

D: .
J: TRBJ1-1
size: many
V: TRBV6-2/TRBV6-3
DNA: TGTGCCAGCAGTTACTTTTCGAACACTGAAGCTTTCTTT
CDR3: CASSYFSNTEAFF

D: TRBD1
J: TRBJ1-2
size: medium-sized
V: TRBV28
DNA: TGTGCCAGCACCCAGGGGGGTCTTGGCTACACCTTC
CDR3: CASTQGGLGYTF

D: .
J: TRBJ2-3
size: few
V: TRBV12-3/TRBV12-4
DNA: TGTGCCAGCAGCCGAGGGCTGTCAGGGGATACGCAGTATTTT
CDR3: CASSRGLSGDTQYF

D: .
J: TRBJ1-1
size: medium-sized
V: TRBV6-2/TRBV6-3
DNA: TGTGCCAGCAGTAGTGGATGGGCGTCTGAAGCTTTCTTT
CDR3: CASSSGWASEAFF

D: .
J: TRBJ1-2
size: medium-sized
V: TRBV3-1
DNA: TGTGCCAGCAGCCAAGAAGAAGGACGGCGAGACTATGGCTACACCTTC
CDR3: CASSQEEGRRDYGYTF

D: TRBD1
J: TRBJ2-1
size: .
V: TRBV11-2
DNA: TGTGCCAGCAGCTTGATGGGACAGGGCCCCTACAATGAGCAGTTCTTC
CDR3: CASSLMGQGPYNEQFF

D: .
J: TRBJ2-7
size: .
V: TRBV12-3/TRBV12-4
DNA: TGTGCCAGCAGTTCCCACCGGACCTACGAGCAGTACTTC
CDR3: CASSSHRTYEQYF

D: .
J: TRBJ2-7
size: medium-sized
V: TRBV10-2
DNA: TGCGCCAGCAGTGAGGGCCCGGGAACACCGTACTTC
CDR3: CASSEGPGTPYF

D: .
J: TRBJ1-1
size: few
V: TRBV29-1
DNA: TGCAGCGTTGATGGGGTAGGCACTGAAGCTTTCTTT
CDR3: CSVDGVGTEAFF

D: TRBD1
J: TRBJ1-4
size: .
V: TRBV12-3/TRBV12-4
DNA: TGTGCCAGCAGGCTGACAGGGGGCGTGATTGAAAAACTGTTTTTT
CDR3: CASRLTGGVIEKLFF

D: .
J: TRBJ1-4
size: medium-sized
V: TRBV7-8
DNA: TGTGCCAGCAGCTTAGTTGGGGGAACTAATGAAAAACTGTTTTTT
CDR3: CASSLVGGTNEKLFF

D: TRBD2
J: TRBJ2-2
size: .
V: TRBV9
DNA: TGTGCCAGCAGCGTAGTGTCTAGCGGGGGAGCCGGGGAGCTGTTTTTT
CDR3: CASSVVSSGGAGELFF

D: .
J: TRBJ2-3
size: .
V: TRBV12-3/TRBV12-4
DNA: TGTGCCAGCAGTTTGTCAGACTCTAGCACAGATACGCAGTATTTT
CDR3: CASSLSDSSTDTQYF

D: .
J: TRBJ1-1
size: medium-sized
V: TRBV29-1
DNA: TGCAGCGTTGCCTTAAACACTGAAGCTTTCTTT
CDR3: CSVALNTEAFF

D: .
J: TRBJ1-1
size: many
V: TRBV7-9
DNA: TGTGCCAGCAGCTTAGCTAAGTTGGGTCACCCGCTCACTGAAGCTTTCTTT
CDR3: CASSLAKLGHPLTEAFF

D: .
J: TRBJ2-1
size: .
V: TRBV19
DNA: TGTGCCAGTAGTATAGTATATCGAGCGGGCCACAATGAGCAGTTCTTC
CDR3: CASSIVYRAGHNEQFF

D: .
J: TRBJ1-5
size: many
V: TRBV12-3/TRBV12-4
DNA: TGTGCCAGCAGTTTGGGTGGGGGCAATCAGCCCCAGCATTTT
CDR3: CASSLGGGNQPQHF

D: .
J: TRBJ1-5
size: many
V: TRBV30
DNA: TGTGCCTGGAGTGTGGGAGCGTATGGCAATCAGCCCCAGCATTTT
CDR3: CAWSVGAYGNQPQHF

D: .
J: TRBJ1-4
size: medium-sized
V: TRBV10-3
DNA: TGTGCCATCAGTGAGTCAACCCGCAAGGGGGCTAATGAAAAACTGTTTTTT
CDR3: CAISESTRKGANEKLFF

D: .
J: TRBJ2-7
size: .
V: TRBV7-8
DNA: TGTGCCAGCAGCTTTTCACAGGGCTACGAGCAGTACTTC
CDR3: CASSFSQGYEQYF

D: TRBD2
J: TRBJ2-3
size: few
V: TRBV6-2/TRBV6-3
DNA: TGTGCCAGCATTGAGAGCGGGGGTCGAGATACGCAGTATTTT
CDR3: CASIESGGRDTQYF

D: .
J: TRBJ1-2
size: medium-sized
V: TRBV28
DNA: TGTGCCAGCAGTTCCAGTCTTGGCTATGGCTACACCTTC
CDR3: CASSSSLGYGYTF

D: TRBD1
J: TRBJ2-7
size: .
V: TRBV19
DNA: TGTGCCAGTAGTATCGATATAGGGGGCATCGGGTACGAGCAGTACTTC
CDR3: CASSIDIGGIGYEQYF

D: .
J: TRBJ2-1
size: many
V: TRBV7-9
DNA: TGTGCCAGCAGCCCAAACAGGGCCACCTACAATGAGCAGTTCTTC
CDR3: CASSPNRATYNEQFF

D: .
J: TRBJ1-6
size: medium-sized
V: TRBV10-3
DNA: TGTGCCATCAGTGAGTCGGAGGATTCACCCCTCCACTTT
CDR3: CAISESEDSPLHF

D: .
J: TRBJ1-2
size: medium-sized
V: TRBV3-1
DNA: TGTGCCAGCAGCCAAGACTGGCAGAACTATGGCTACACCTTC
CDR3: CASSQDWQNYGYTF

D: .
J: TRBJ2-7
size: few
V: TRBV4-1
DNA: TGCGCCAGCAGCCAAGTCCAGGGCTACGAGCAGTACTTC
CDR3: CASSQVQGYEQYF

D: .
J: TRBJ2-1
size: medium-sized
V: TRBV7-2
DNA: TGTGCCAGCAGCTTGGTCCCCAAACCTGAGCAGTTCTTC
CDR3: CASSLVPKPEQFF

D: TRBD2
J: TRBJ2-5
size: many
V: TRBV7-2
DNA: TGTGCCAGCAGCGGGGGACTAGCCGAGACCCAGTACTTC
CDR3: CASSGGLAETQYF

D: .
J: TRBJ2-3
size: medium-sized
V: TRBV12-3/TRBV12-4
DNA: TGTGCCAGCAGTTTATTGGGTAGCACAGATACGCAGTATTTT
CDR3: CASSLLGSTDTQYF

D: .
J: TRBJ1-6
size: medium-sized
V: TRBV7-9
DNA: TGTGCCAGCAGCCCGGCCGGGACAACCTTGAATTCACCCCTCCACTTT
CDR3: CASSPAGTTLNSPLHF

D: .
J: TRBJ2-5
size: many
V: TRBV5-5
DNA: TGTGCCAGCAGCCCAGGGACATTTGAGACCCAGTACTTC
CDR3: CASSPGTFETQYF

D: TRBD2
J: TRBJ2-1
size: few
V: TRBV11-1
DNA: TGTGCCAGCAGCTTTTCTGGACTAGGGAACAATGAGCAGTTCTTC
CDR3: CASSFSGLGNNEQFF

D: .
J: TRBJ1-2
size: .
V: TRBV2
DNA: TGTGCCAGCAGCGGGACAATCGGAGGCTACACCTTC
CDR3: CASSGTIGGYTF

D: TRBD2
J: TRBJ2-1
size: many
V: TRBV24-1
DNA: TGTGCCACCAGTGACGCGGGGGGGCTTAACAATGAGCAGTTCTTC
CDR3: CATSDAGGLNNEQFF

D: .
J: TRBJ1-1
size: .
V: TRBV18
DNA: TGTGCCAGCTCACCAGGATTGAACACTGAAGCTTTCTTT
CDR3: CASSPGLNTEAFF

D: TRBD2
J: TRBJ2-3
size: few
V: TRBV27
DNA: TGTGCCAGCAGTTTACGGGGGCTAGCGGGAGTCACAGATACGCAGTATTTT
CDR3: CASSLRGLAGVTDTQYF

D: TRBD2
J: TRBJ2-2
size: medium-sized
V: TRBV5-6
DNA: TGTGCCAGCAGCTCGGACTTCGGACTAGCGGGGGGAGACACCGGGGAGCTGTTTTTT
CDR3: CASSSDFGLAGGDTGELFF

D: TRBD2
J: TRBJ2-2
size: many
V: TRBV12-3/TRBV12-4
DNA: TGTGCCAGCAGTTTCGCAGCGCGGGGGACCGGGGAGCTGTTTTTT
CDR3: CASSFAARGTGELFF

D: .
J: TRBJ2-2
size: many
V: TRBV4-2
DNA: TGTGCCAGCACCTTGGACCCAGGCAGTAACACCGGGGAGCTGTTTTTT
CDR3: CASTLDPGSNTGELFF

D: TRBD1
J: TRBJ1-2
size: medium-sized
V: TRBV20-1
DNA: TGCAGTGCTCCCCCGACAGGGGGTGATATGGTCTATGGCTACACCTTC
CDR3: CSAPPTGGDMVYGYTF

D: .
J: TRBJ2-3
size: .
V: TRBV12-3/TRBV12-4
DNA: TGTGCCAGCAGTCGTGCAGGGAACCCAGATACGCAGTATTTT
CDR3: CASSRAGNPDTQYF

D: TRBD2
J: TRBJ2-3
size: .
V: TRBV5-5
DNA: TGTGCCAGCAGCCCATTAGCGGGGGCCCCGTACTCGGCGCAGTATTTT
CDR3: CASSPLAGAPYSAQYF

D: TRBD1
J: TRBJ1-2
size: medium-sized
V: TRBV5-1
DNA: TGCGCCAGCAGCCCCACCGGACAGGGGGCAGAAATTAACTATGGCTACACCTTC
CDR3: CASSPTGQGAEINYGYTF

D: TRBD2
J: TRBJ2-3
size: large
V: TRBV9
DNA: TGTGCCAGCAGCGTAGATCCTAGCGGGGGGGCCGGCACAGATACGCAGTATTTT
CDR3: CASSVDPSGGAGTDTQYF

D: .
J: TRBJ2-7
size: .
V: TRBV20-1
DNA: TGCAGTGCTAGAGATCCGGGACGATTGTGGGAGCAGTACTTC
CDR3: CSARDPGRLWEQYF

D: TRBD1
J: TRBJ2-7
size: medium-sized
V: TRBV7-2
DNA: TGTGCCAGCAGCTTAGAGGGGGCCAATGCGGAGCAGTACTTC
CDR3: CASSLEGANAEQYF

D: .
J: TRBJ2-1
size: many
V: TRBV10-3
DNA: TGTGCCATCGGAAAACAGAGCTCCTACAATGAGCAGTTCTTC
CDR3: CAIGKQSSYNEQFF

D: .
J: TRBJ1-1
size: medium-sized
V: TRBV28
DNA: TGTGCCAGCAGAACCTACAGGGTGGGAGCTTTCTTT
CDR3: CASRTYRVGAFF

D: TRBD1
J: TRBJ2-1
size: many
V: TRBV18
DNA: TGTGCCAGCTCACCGCCGGGACAGGTTTACAATGAGCAGTTCTTC
CDR3: CASSPPGQVYNEQFF

D: TRBD2
J: TRBJ2-2
size: .
V: TRBV2
DNA: TGTGCCAGCAGCATAACTAGCGGGGGGGAGCTGTTTTTT
CDR3: CASSITSGGELFF

D: .
J: TRBJ2-3
size: few
V: TRBV7-2
DNA: TGTGCCAGCAGCTTATACAGACTGAACACAGATACGCAGTATTTT
CDR3: CASSLYRLNTDTQYF

D: .
J: TRBJ1-2
size: medium-sized
V: TRBV12-3/TRBV12-4
DNA: TGTGCCAGCAGTCCGGACAGCTTCTCACTTAACTATGGCTACACCTTC
CDR3: CASSPDSFSLNYGYTF

D: TRBD1
J: TRBJ2-1
size: .
V: TRBV27
DNA: TGTGCCAGCAGTACTCCGGGACAGGGCCGTGAGCAGTTCTTC
CDR3: CASSTPGQGREQFF

D: TRBD1
J: TRBJ2-2
size: few
V: TRBV7-8
DNA: TGTGCCAGCAGCTCAACCTCCCTGACAGGGGGATATACCGGGGAGCTGTTTTTT
CDR3: CASSSTSLTGGYTGELFF